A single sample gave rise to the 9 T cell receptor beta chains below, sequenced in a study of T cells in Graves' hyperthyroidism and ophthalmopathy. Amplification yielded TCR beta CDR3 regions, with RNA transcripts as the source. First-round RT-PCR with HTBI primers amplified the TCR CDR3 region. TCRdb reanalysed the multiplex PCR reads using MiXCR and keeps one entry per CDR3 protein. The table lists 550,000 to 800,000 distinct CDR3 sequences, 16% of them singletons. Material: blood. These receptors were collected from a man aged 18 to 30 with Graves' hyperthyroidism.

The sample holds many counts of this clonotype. The CDR3 reads CASSSDRAITDTQYF. The CDR3 DNA reads as TGCGCCAGCAGCTCGGACAGGGCCATAACAGATACGCAGTATTTT. The chain couples TRBV5-1 to TRBJ2-3; TRBD1 matches 8 bases. V dropped 3 bases and J dropped 3; count of bases not matched to a gene: 6. The CDR3 totals 15 residues. CDR1 is SGHRS and CDR2 is YFSETQ in the germline V gene.

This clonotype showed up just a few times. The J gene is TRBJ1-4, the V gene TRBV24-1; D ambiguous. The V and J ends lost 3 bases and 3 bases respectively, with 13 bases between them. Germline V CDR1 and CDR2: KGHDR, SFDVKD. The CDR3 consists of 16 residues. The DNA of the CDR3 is TGTGCCACCAGTGATCCCAAGGTCGGGGCTAATGAAAAACTGTTTTTT. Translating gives CATSDPKVGANEKLFF.

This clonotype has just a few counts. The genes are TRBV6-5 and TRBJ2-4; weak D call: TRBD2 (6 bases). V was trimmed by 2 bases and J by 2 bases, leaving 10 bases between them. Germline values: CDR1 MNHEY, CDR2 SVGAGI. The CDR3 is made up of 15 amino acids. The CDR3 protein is CASSYPGRTKNIQYF. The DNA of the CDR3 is TGTGCCAGCAGTTACCCTGGGAGGACCAAAAACATTCAGTACTTC.

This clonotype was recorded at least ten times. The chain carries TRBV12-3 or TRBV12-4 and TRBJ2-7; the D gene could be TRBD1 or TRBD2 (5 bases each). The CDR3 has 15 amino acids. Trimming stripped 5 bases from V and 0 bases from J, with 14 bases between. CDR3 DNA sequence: TGTGCCAGCAGTCCTAGAGGGGCAGTCTCCTACGAGCAGTACTTC. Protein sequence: CASSPRGAVSYEQYF.

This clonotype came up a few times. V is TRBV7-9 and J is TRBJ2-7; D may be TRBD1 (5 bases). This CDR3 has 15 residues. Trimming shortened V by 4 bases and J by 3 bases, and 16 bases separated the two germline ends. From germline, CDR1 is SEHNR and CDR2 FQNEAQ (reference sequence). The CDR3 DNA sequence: TGTGCCAGCAGCTCGGACATCAGGGTTGGCTACGAGCAGTACTTC. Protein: CASSSDIRVGYEQYF. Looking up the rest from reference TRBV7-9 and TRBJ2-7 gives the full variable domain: DTGVSQNPRHKITKRGQNVTFRCDPISEHNRLYWYRQTLGQGPEFLTYFQNEAQLEKSRLLSDRFSAERPKGSFSTLEIQRTEQGDSAMYLCASSSDIRVGYEQYFGPGTRLTVT.

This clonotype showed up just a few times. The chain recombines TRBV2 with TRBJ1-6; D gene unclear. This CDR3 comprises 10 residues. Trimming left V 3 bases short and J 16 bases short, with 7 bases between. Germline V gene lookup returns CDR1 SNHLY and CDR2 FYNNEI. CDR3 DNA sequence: TGTGCCAGCAGTGAGGGGAATCTCCACTTT. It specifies CASSEGNLHF.

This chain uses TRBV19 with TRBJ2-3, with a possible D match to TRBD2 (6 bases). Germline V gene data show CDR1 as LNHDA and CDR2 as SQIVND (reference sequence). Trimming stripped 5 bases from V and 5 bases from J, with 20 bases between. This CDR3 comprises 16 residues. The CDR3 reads CASSAGGLHGGDTQYF. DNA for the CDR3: TGTGCCAGTAGTGCCGGGGGACTCCATGGTGGAGATACGCAGTATTTT.

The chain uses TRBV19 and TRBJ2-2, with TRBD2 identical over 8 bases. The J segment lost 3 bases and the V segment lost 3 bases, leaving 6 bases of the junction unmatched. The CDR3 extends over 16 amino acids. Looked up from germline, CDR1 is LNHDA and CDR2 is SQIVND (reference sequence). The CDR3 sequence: CASSMGAGVDTGELFF. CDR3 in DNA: TGTGCCAGTAGTATGGGAGCGGGAGTGGACACCGGGGAGCTGTTTTTT.

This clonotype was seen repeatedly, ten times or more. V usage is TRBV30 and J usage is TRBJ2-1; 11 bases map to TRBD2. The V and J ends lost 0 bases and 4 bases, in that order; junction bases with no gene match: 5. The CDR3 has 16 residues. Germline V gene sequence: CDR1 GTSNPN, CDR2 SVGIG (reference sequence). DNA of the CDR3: TGTGCCTGGAGTGTACCGGGACTAGCGGATTACAATGAGCAGTTCTTC. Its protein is CAWSVPGLADYNEQFF.